This T cell receptor (beta chain) was captured by sequencing in a study of spatial heterogeneity in lung cancer. Study as a whole: Averaged across combinations, each unique TCR and UMI pairing appeared more than ten times in raw reads, which were uncorrected. Whole-study findings and limits: TCRs found ubiquitously expanded in tumor appeared in blood more at resection than at follow-up.

TCRdb itself ran the 5' RACE reads through MiXCR, one entry per CDR3 protein. The table has some 11,000 distinct CDR3 sequences, roughly 6.3% seen once; the top ten hold approximately 30%. The time point denotes: sample taken at primary tumor resection. Extraction of whole RNA from tumor, nontumor lung or frozen PBMC preceded unsorted sequencing. The cohort: under 80 early-stage, untreated non-small cell lung cancer patients. This clonotype was detected many times. Antigen unknown. This beta chain is off target for a library built for alpha chains, so its abundance means little. Sequencing was performed on PBMCs, taken at surgery. This TCR came from a male donor with early-stage non-small cell lung cancer.

The CDR3 nucleotides are TGTGCCAGCAGCAAAGCGCTTAAGGGGGCCGGAGTGGATCAAGCTTTCTTT. Residues: CASSKALKGAGVDQAFF. The gene calls are TRBV21-1 and TRBJ1-1; the D call TRBD1 from the table was never checked on the DNA. TRBV21-1 is described as a pseudogene. The CDR3 consists of 17 residues.